A single sample gave rise to the 27 T cell receptor beta chains below, sequenced in a study of cytomegalovirus exposure and HLA in healthy donors. This PCR relied on a set of 60 Vbeta primers and 13 Jbeta primers. The method was immunoSEQ multiplex PCR; TCRdb's version includes in-frame clones alone and lacks a portion of them. This table holds 80,000 to 100,000 clones, about two thirds found once. The sequenced material came from PBMCs. The receptors shown here come from a man in his fifties in good health and CMV-seronegative.

The chain recombines TRBV18 with TRBJ2-1; TRBD1 matches at 8 bases. The germline V gene has CDR1 KGHSH and CDR2 LQKENI. The CDR3 covers 15 residues. J was trimmed by 4 bases and V by 2 bases; bases with no gene match: 4. Here the CDR3 reads CASSPNQGAYNEQFF. The CDR3 DNA sequence: TGTGCCAGCTCACCAAACCAGGGGGCGTACAATGAGCAGTTCTTC.

This chain connects TRBV30 to TRBJ1-5; weak D call: TRBD1 (5 bases). From germline, CDR1 is GTSNPN and CDR2 SVGIG (reference sequence). There are 14 residues in the CDR3. The V end was cut by 0 bases, the J end by 4 bases, with 10 bases between. In nucleotides, the CDR3 is TGTGCCTGGAGTGTAGACAGCCCTAATCAGCCCCAGCATTTT. Its translation: CAWSVDSPNQPQHF.

This chain uses TRBV28 with TRBJ2-2; TRBD1 aligns across 8 bases. The germline gives CDR1 MDHEN, CDR2 SYDVKM. V was pared by 1 base and J by 6 bases, with 16 bases of the junction left unmatched. CDR3 length: 19 amino acids. CDR3 sequence reads: CASSLSGTGPFGLAGELFF. CDR3 bases: TGTGCCAGCAGTTTATCTGGGACAGGACCTTTTGGTCTGGCCGGGGAGCTGTTTTTT. Full variable domain (outside the CDR3, taken from reference TRBV28 and TRBJ2-2): DVKVTQSSRYLVKRTGEKVFLECVQDMDHENMFWYRQDPGLGLRLIYFSYDVKMKEKGDIPEGYSVSREKKERFSLILESASTNQTSMYLCASSLSGTGPFGLAGELFFGEGSRLTVL.

This clone was detected only a few times. The genes are TRBV6-4 and TRBJ2-5, with 8 bases aligning to TRBD1. The J call may not be correct, given that the DNA end is closer to TRBJ2-7. Germline CDR1 MRHNA, CDR2 SNTAGT. The CDR3 loop spans 15 amino acids. The CDR3 nucleotides read TGTGCCAGCAGCCCGCGGGCGGACAGGGTCGACGAGCAGTACTTC. Its translation is CASSPRADRVDEQYF.

The chain employs TRBV10-3 and TRBJ1-1; tentative D call: TRBD1 (6 bases). This CDR3 has 12 residues. Per germline, CDR1 ENHRY and CDR2 SYGVKD. V dropped 0 bases and J dropped 7 bases, with 6 bases sitting between them. CDR3 in amino acids: CAISESQGEAFF. The CDR3 region has the DNA TGTGCCATCAGTGAGTCACAGGGTGAAGCTTTCTTT.

V gene TRBV28 combines with J gene TRBJ1-4; 7 bases line up with TRBD1. In germline, CDR1 is MDHEN, CDR2 SYDVKM. The CDR3 has 12 residues. V dropped 7 bases and J dropped 14; count of bases not matched to a gene: 10. CDR3 region: CASIDRARGLFF. The DNA for the CDR3 is TGTGCCAGCATTGACAGGGCCCGAGGTCTGTTTTTT.

The chain links TRBV12-5 to TRBJ1-1; D remains unclear. With 0 bases removed from V and 5 bases from J, the gap between germline ends came to 13 bases. Germline-derived CDR1 and CDR2 are LGHNT and FRNRAP. This CDR3 is built from 15 residues. The CDR3 nucleotides read TGTGCTAGTGGTTTGGTATGGGGAGATTTAACTGAAGCTTTCTTT. Translating gives CASGLVWGDLTEAFF.

The rearrangement links TRBV7-3 to TRBJ2-2, with D hard to call. Trimming cost V 4 bases and J 6 bases, with 9 bases left between them. The CDR3 is made up of 13 amino acids. Germline loops: CDR1 SGHTA, CDR2 FQGTGA. The CDR3 sequence is CASSSLLSGELFF. The CDR3 nucleotides read TGTGCCAGCAGCTCCCTCTTATCCGGGGAGCTGTTTTTT.

The chain combines TRBV18 with TRBJ1-1; weak D call: TRBD1 (6 bases). Per germline, CDR1 KGHSH and CDR2 LQKENI. The CDR3 extends over 13 amino acids. V lost 6 bases to trimming and J lost 8 bases, with 16 bases between them. CDR3 region: CASSRPDRWEAFF. The CDR3, as DNA: TGTGCCAGCTCGAGACCGGACAGATGGGAAGCTTTCTTT.

J is TRBJ2-7 and V is TRBV6-5; 7 nucleotides agree with TRBD2. CDR1 and CDR2 (germline): MNHEY, SVGAGI. The CDR3 has 15 residues. With 7 bases clipped from V and 5 bases from J, the junction kept 14 bases outside the gene matches. The CDR3 nucleotides are TGTGCCAGCACAAGTGGGGGGGTACCGACGAACGAGCAGTACTTC. Translated: CASTSGGVPTNEQYF.

In this sample, this clone turned up a few times. The V gene is TRBV28, the J gene TRBJ1-2; maybe TRBD1 (5 bases). Per the germline V gene, CDR1 is MDHEN and CDR2 is SYDVKM. V gave up 5 bases and J gave up 5 bases, with 12 bases separating them. This CDR3 is built from 13 residues. CDR3 nucleotides: TGTGCCAGCAGTCGCCCCAGGGCGTATGGCTACACCTTC. This sequence encodes CASSRPRAYGYTF.

Only one count was recorded for this clone. The rearrangement uses TRBV18 and TRBJ2-5; 7 positions match TRBD2. V gave up 1 base and J gave up 1 base; unmatched junction bases: 3. The CDR3 is 15 residues long. The V gene's germline CDR1 is KGHSH and CDR2 LQKENI. This CDR3 is CASSPRSGAQETQYF. For the CDR3, the DNA is TGTGCCAGCTCACCACGAAGCGGGGCCCAAGAGACCCAGTACTTC.

V usage is TRBV4-2 and J usage is TRBJ2-6; 9 nucleotides line up with TRBD1. In germline, CDR1 is LGHNA, CDR2 YNFKEQ. The V segment lost 6 bases and the J segment 0 bases; nucleotides outside the gene matches: 6. The CDR3 has 17 residues. CDR3 sequence reads: CASSSGTGSSGANVLTF. The CDR3 coding sequence is TGTGCCAGCAGTTCCGGGACAGGGAGCTCTGGGGCCAACGTCCTGACTTTC.

This clone has a single count. The rearrangement links TRBV2 to TRBJ2-1; TRBD1 matches at 8 bases. The V segment lost 5 bases and the J segment 7 bases; nucleotides outside the gene matches: 13. Germline V CDR1 and CDR2: SNHLY, FYNNEI. This CDR3 has 16 residues. The CDR3 spells CASSKQGEVRGNEQFF. The CDR3 DNA sequence: TGTGCCAGCAGTAAACAGGGGGAGGTCCGGGGGAATGAGCAGTTCTTC.

The gene calls are TRBV6-5 and TRBJ1-1, with D hard to call. Between the trimmed V and J ends, which lost 2 bases and 3 bases, there was a span of 4 bases. The CDR3 consists of 12 residues. Germline CDR1 and CDR2: MNHEY and SVGAGI. CDR3 nucleotides: TGTGCCAGCAGTTACAGCGACACTGAAGCTTTCTTT. Translation gives CASSYSDTEAFF.

This clone was seen only a few times. This chain uses TRBV2 with TRBJ1-6; a weak D match, TRBD1 (5 bases). The CDR3 consists of 16 residues. Germline V gene sequence: CDR1 SNHLY, CDR2 FYNNEI. The V end lost 1 base, the J end lost 9 bases, and 16 bases lay between the germline ends. CDR3 protein: CASSEGGVAGVSPLHF. CDR3 in DNA: TGTGCCAGCAGTGAAGGTGGGGTTGCGGGGGTTTCACCCCTCCACTTT.

The CDR3: CASSQSGTKNIQYF. The CDR3 bases are TGCGCCAGCAGCCAATCCGGTACCAAAAACATTCAGTACTTC. The chain recombines TRBV4-3 with TRBJ2-4; no firm D call. Germline CDR1 is LGHNA and CDR2 is YSLEER. Trimming pared 2 bases from V and 2 bases from J, leaving 7 bases between. This CDR3 is 14 amino acids long.

The CDR3 sequence is CAWRIDSNSEQYF. The CDR3 DNA sequence: TGTGCCTGGAGAATCGACAGCAATAGCGAGCAGTACTTC. J is TRBJ2-7 and V is TRBV30; tentative D call: TRBD1 (5 bases). The germline gives CDR1 GTSNPN, CDR2 SVGIG (reference sequence). The CDR3 consists of 13 residues. Deletions cut 3 bases from V and 6 bases from J, with 15 bases between.

V and J are TRBV7-2 and TRBJ1-2; the D is unclear. V was cut by 1 base and J by 4 bases, with 10 bases left in between. Germline V CDR1 and CDR2: SGHTA, FQGNSA. CDR3 length: 14 residues. The CDR3 region has the DNA TGTGCCAGCAGCTTAGTGCTTGACTCCTATGGCTACACCTTC. It yields the protein CASSLVLDSYGYTF.

The chain couples TRBV5-6 to TRBJ2-2, with D possibly TRBD1 on 6 matching bases. The germline V gene has CDR1 SGHDT and CDR2 YYEEEE. V lost 2 bases to trimming and J lost 4 bases, with 12 bases between them. The CDR3 length is 15 residues. The CDR3 nucleotides read TGTGCCAGCAGCTTCGGCGCAGGGGTCACCGGGGAGCTGTTTTTT. This sequence encodes CASSFGAGVTGELFF. The variable domain in full, completed from reference TRBV5-6 and TRBJ2-2, reads DAGVTQSPTHLIKTRGQQVTLRCSPKSGHDTVSWYQQALGQGPQFIFQYYEEEERQRGNFPDRFSGHQFPNYSSELNVNALLLGDSALYLCASSFGAGVTGELFFGEGSRLTVL.

This clone was detected once. This chain links TRBV2 with TRBJ2-7; the D is unclear. CDR1 and CDR2 (germline): SNHLY, FYNNEI. This CDR3 contains 13 residues. Trimming pared 3 bases from V and 5 bases from J, leaving 11 bases between. In DNA, the CDR3 is TGTGCCAGCAGTGAGGAGACTTCCCACGAGCAGTACTTC. Its protein is CASSEETSHEQYF.

This clone was recorded only once. The chain is built from TRBV7-6 and TRBJ2-7, with 9 bases aligning to TRBD1. CDR3 length equals 15 residues. V was pared by 5 bases and J by 7 bases, with 12 bases of the junction left unmatched. Germline V gene lookup returns CDR1 SGHVS and CDR2 FNYEAQ. CDR3 loop: CASSPQGTGLREQYF. The CDR3 DNA is TGTGCCAGCAGCCCCCAGGGGACAGGGTTGAGAGAGCAGTACTTC.

This sequence joins TRBV5-4 and TRBJ2-7; 9 positions agree with TRBD1. The CDR3 spans 14 residues. Germline V gene sequence: CDR1 SGHNT, CDR2 YYREEE (reference sequence). With 2 bases clipped from V and 3 bases from J, the junction kept 3 bases outside the gene matches. This chain's CDR3 is CASSFGTGFYEQYF. CDR3 in DNA: TGTGCCAGCAGCTTCGGGACAGGGTTCTACGAGCAGTACTTC.

The chain links TRBV4-3 to TRBJ1-5; D may be TRBD1 (5 bases). The CDR3 is made up of 15 amino acids. Germline V gene sequence: CDR1 LGHNA, CDR2 YSLEER. The V end was cut by 4 bases, the J end by 4 bases, with 14 bases between. The CDR3 DNA follows: TGCGCCAGCAGCCTGGAGGGGCTTCCTAATCAGCCCCAGCATTTT. This codes for CASSLEGLPNQPQHF.

The chain links TRBV19 to TRBJ2-5; 8 bases fit TRBD1. V lost 6 bases to trimming and J lost 2 bases; unmatched junction nucleotides: 11. The CDR3 length is 16 residues. CDR1 and CDR2 (germline): LNHDA, SQIVND (reference sequence). The CDR3 DNA follows: TGTGCCAGTAGCCCATACGGGACAGGCAATCAAGAGACCCAGTACTTC. The encoded protein is CASSPYGTGNQETQYF.

This clone was counted a single time. The same CDR3 also results from other DNA sequences found in this sample. CDR3 sequence reads: CASSPTGYEQYF. The CDR3 region has the DNA TGTGCCAGCTCACCAACAGGGTACGAGCAGTACTTC. This chain joins TRBV18 and TRBJ2-7; maybe TRBD1 (6 bases). The CDR3 consists of 12 residues. CDR1 is KGHSH, CDR2 LQKENI, per germline. Trimming took 2 bases from V and 4 from J, leaving 6 bases between them.

Written as DNA, the CDR3 is TGTGCCAGCAAAAACGCGCCCGGACAGGGTACGTACTCCTACGAGCAGTACTTC. It yields the protein CASKNAPGQGTYSYEQYF. V gene TRBV27 combines with J gene TRBJ2-5; TRBD1 matches 8 bases. The J call may be wrong; the DNA end is better matched by TRBJ2-7. Germline lookup yields CDR1 MNHEY and CDR2 SMNVEV (reference sequence). This CDR3 comprises 18 residues.